What follows is one TCR beta chain and its context. What it binds is not known. The sample is drawn from a study of T cell responses to AZD1222 COVID-19 vaccine. General observations from the study: Recipients of AZD1222 seropositive at baseline numbered only 6 or 7. There were mostly white British donors and more females than males, and clonal diversity was possibly underestimated. Close to half of spike-specific TCRs reportedly recognize unmutated variant regions.

This CDR3 is 15 amino acids long. In germline, CDR1 is MNHNS, CDR2 SASEGT. V lost 1 base and J lost 2, with 12 bases in between. The data were produced by immunoSEQ multiplex PCR, yet TCRdb's version contains in-frame clones alone and is incomplete. The sample yields about 99,000 clones, over 75% seen once. This receptor was taken from an adult in good health. Sequenced here: peripheral blood, sampled on day 0 of AZD1222 vaccination. The chain links TRBV6-1 to TRBJ2-7; tentatively, D is TRBD1 (5 bases). The CDR3 reads CASSEGVREPYEQYF. The DNA of the CDR3 is TGTGCCAGCAGTGAAGGGGTCAGGGAACCCTACGAGCAGTACTTC.